A selection of T cell receptor beta chains follows, all from one sample in a study of T cells in Graves' hyperthyroidism and ophthalmopathy. TCRdb reanalysed the multiplex PCR reads using MiXCR and keeps one entry per CDR3 protein. The sample has a few hundred thousand distinct CDR3 sequences, around 13% seen once. The specimen sequenced was blood. Every receptor here comes from a woman aged 40 to 50 with Graves' ophthalmopathy. Each CDR3 is given with its conserved first and last residue. Fields, in order: CDR3 length, D gene, J gene, clone size, V gene, CDR3 DNA, CDR3 protein. A D gene is named only where the DNA matches it firmly. Rows may omit the clone size; those that give it use once, few, many or a size class.

16 | . | TRBJ1-1 | many | TRBV24-1 | TGTGCCACCAGTGATCAAACGACGGGAGGAGGCACTGAAGCTTTCTTT | CATSDQTTGGGTEAFF
14 | . | TRBJ2-2 | . | TRBV12-3/TRBV12-4 | TGTGCCAGCAGTTTAGGGGGGTCGACCGGGGAGCTGTTTTTT | CASSLGGSTGELFF
12 | . | TRBJ2-2 | . | TRBV5-1 | TGCGCCAGCAGCGCGATGACCGGGGAGCTGTTTTTT | CASSAMTGELFF
14 | . | TRBJ1-2 | . | TRBV14 | TGTGCCAGCAGCCAAAACGTTCCCGGCCCGGGCTACACCTTC | CASSQNVPGPGYTF
15 | TRBD1 | TRBJ2-1 | . | TRBV28 | TGTGCCAGCAGTTTCTCCCCTGGGACAGCTACTGAGCAGTTCTTC | CASSFSPGTATEQFF
16 | TRBD2 | TRBJ2-1 | many | TRBV10-3 | TGTGCCATCAGTGAGTTCCTAGCGGGGGGCGACAATGAGCAGTTCTTC | CAISEFLAGGDNEQFF
13 | TRBD1 | TRBJ1-2 | few | TRBV19 | TGTGCCAGTAACAAAGGACAGGCACGCGGCTACACCTTC | CASNKGQARGYTF
16 | . | TRBJ2-4 | . | TRBV3-1 | TGTGCCAGCAGTCAAGGGGTGGCGAATGTCAAAAACATTCAGTACTTC | CASSQGVANVKNIQYF
14 | TRBD2 | TRBJ2-7 | many | TRBV25-1 | TGTGCCAGCAGTGATCTCCTAACTAGCGCAGGGCAGTACTTC | CASSDLLTSAGQYF
16 | TRBD1 | TRBJ2-2 | many | TRBV5-1 | TGCGCCAGCAGCAGGGGACAGGCCGTGAACACCGGGGAGCTGTTTTTT | CASSRGQAVNTGELFF
17 | . | TRBJ2-1 | many | TRBV11-3 | TGTGCCAGCAGCTTAGGTTGGGTATTGGGCAGAGACAATGAGCAGTTCTTC | CASSLGWVLGRDNEQFF
14 | . | TRBJ1-2 | . | TRBV4-1 | TGCGCCAGCAGCCATGCTACAGGGAACTATGGCTACACCTTC | CASSHATGNYGYTF
14 | . | TRBJ2-1 | many | TRBV25-1 | TGTGCCAGCAGTGAATTGGGCAGGGACAATGAGCAGTTCTTC | CASSELGRDNEQFF
16 | TRBD1 | TRBJ1-2 | many | TRBV12-3/TRBV12-4 | TGTGCCAGCAGCCCGACAGGGGAAAAACTATCCTATGGCTACACCTTC | CASSPTGEKLSYGYTF
13 | . | TRBJ1-1 | many | TRBV14 | TGTGCCAGCAGCCGGGGCATGGACACTGAAGCTTTCTTT | CASSRGMDTEAFF
16 | TRBD2 | TRBJ2-2 | . | TRBV14 | TGTGCCAGCAGCCCACGACTAGCGGGAGTCGGAGGGGAGCTGTTTTTT | CASSPRLAGVGGELFF
17 | . | TRBJ1-4 | many | TRBV6-1 | TGTGCCAGCAGTGAAAAGGCAGGGTTGAGGACTAATGAAAAACTGTTTTTT | CASSEKAGLRTNEKLFF
12 | . | TRBJ2-3 | many | TRBV20-1 | TGCAGTTACCTCAGCCGCAGTGATACGCAGTATTTT | CSYLSRSDTQYF
15 | . | TRBJ2-3 | many | TRBV7-9 | TGTGCCAGCAGCATGGGACGTACTAGCACAGATACGCAGTATTTT | CASSMGRTSTDTQYF
15 | TRBD2 | TRBJ2-2 | many | TRBV11-3 | TGTGCCAGCTTGGTGGGACTAGCGGGGAACGGGGAGCTGTTTTTT | CASLVGLAGNGELFF